The 20 T cell receptor beta chains reported below all come from one sample, sequenced in a study of graft-versus-host responses after intestinal transplantation (dated by TCRdb to the early 2020s). No cognate antigen is known for these TCRs. Taken with the paper, the label for time point translates to: cells obtained before transplantation from donor or recipient. Receptor libraries were prepared by the immunoSEQ multiplex PCR assay. The table was pulled from immuneACCESS by TCRdb, which kept in-frame rearrangements only. Such tables lose some clones; where checked, under half of the loss comes from unresolved V genes, and the rest has no known cause. This sample comprises 99,000 or so clones, under 95% of them detected only once. About 0.07% of the sample goes to the ten largest clones. The sample here was unstimulated CD8+ T cells sorted from spleen or lymph node cells, taken before transplant. All receptors derive from a human donor who was the organ donor for an intestinal transplant.

The chain couples TRBV5-1 to TRBJ1-2, with TRBD1 identical over 8 bases. The CDR3 length is 13 residues. V lost 6 bases and J lost 7; bases outside the gene matches: 8. Germline loops: CDR1 SGHRS, CDR2 YFSETQ. Here the CDR3 DNA reads TGCGCCAGCACCACGGACAGGGCCTGTGGCTACACCTTC. Its protein product is CASTTDRACGYTF.

The rearrangement links TRBV19 to TRBJ2-7, with D possibly being TRBD1 (6 bases). V was cut by 5 bases and J by 2 bases, with 19 bases left in between. The germline V gene has CDR1 LNHDA and CDR2 SQIVND (reference sequence). This CDR3 region has 16 residues. CDR3 sequence reads: CASSPYPAGDPYEQYF. CDR3 sequence (DNA): TGTGCCAGTAGTCCTTATCCAGCAGGGGACCCCTACGAGCAGTACTTC. The full variable domain, completed using reference TRBV19 and TRBJ2-7, is DGGITQSPKYLFRKEGQNVTLSCEQNLNHDAMYWYRQDPGQGLRLIYYSQIVNDFQKGDIAEGYSVSREKKESFPLTVTSAQKNPTAFYLCASSPYPAGDPYEQYFGPGTRLTVT.

This clone was seen only once. The CDR3 loop is CASSLGGGSGGTDTQYF. The DNA of the CDR3 is TGTGCCAGCAGCTTGGGGGGCGGTAGCGGGGGCACAGATACGCAGTATTTT. The chain uses TRBV13 and TRBJ2-3; TRBD2 aligns across 8 bases. CDR1 and CDR2 from the germline V gene are PRHDT and FYEKMQ (reference sequence). V lost 3 bases and J lost 1; bases outside the gene matches: 9. The CDR3 is made up of 17 amino acids.

This rearrangement joins TRBV5-8 to TRBJ2-3; D call uncertain. This CDR3 has 15 residues. The germline V gene encodes CDR1 SGHTS and CDR2 YDEGEE. Deletions cut 6 bases from V and 6 bases from J, with 20 bases between. As DNA, the CDR3 is TGTGCCAGCACCCCCGTACCTCGGAGCTTTGATACGCAGTATTTT. Protein sequence: CASTPVPRSFDTQYF. The full variable domain, its missing parts supplied by reference TRBV5-8 and TRBJ2-3, is EAGVTQSPTHLIKTRGQQATLRCSPISGHTSVYWYQQALGLGLQFLLWYDEGEERNRGNFPPRFSGRQFPNYSSELNVNALELEDSALYLCASTPVPRSFDTQYFGPGTRLTVL.

The CDR3 DNA reads as TGCGCCAGCAGTGAGCAGCGGGAGGCCTACAATGAGCAGTTCTTC. This gives the protein CASSEQREAYNEQFF. The chain recombines TRBV10-1 with TRBJ2-1, with TRBD2 matching 9 bases. J gave up 2 bases and V 2 bases, and 1 base lay outside the gene matches. This CDR3 has 15 residues. Germline V lookup: CDR1 WNHNN, CDR2 SYGVQD (reference sequence).

The chain couples TRBV4-1 to TRBJ1-5; a weak D match, TRBD1 (6 bases). Trimming cost V 0 bases and J 0 bases, with 12 bases left between them. Germline lookup yields CDR1 MGHRA and CDR2 YSYEKL. The CDR3 has 17 amino acids. The CDR3 reads CASSQDGGGDSNQPQHF. The CDR3 DNA sequence: TGCGCCAGCAGCCAAGATGGAGGGGGGGATAGCAATCAGCCCCAGCATTTT.

The V gene is TRBV10-3, the J gene TRBJ2-7, with 9 bases aligning to TRBD2. The V and J ends lost 1 base and 2 bases, in that order; junction bases with no gene match: 6. This CDR3 contains 16 residues. Germline lookup yields CDR1 ENHRY and CDR2 SYGVKD. The CDR3 DNA is TGTGCCATCAGTGAGTACATAGCGGGAGAGACCTACGAGCAGTACTTC. Its translation: CAISEYIAGETYEQYF.

The chain uses TRBV13 and TRBJ1-4; D possibly corresponds to TRBD1 (5 bases). Per the germline V gene, CDR1 is PRHDT and CDR2 is FYEKMQ (reference sequence). This CDR3 comprises 18 residues. The ends were cut back, 3 bases at V and 7 bases at J, with 24 bases in the middle. CDR3 DNA: TGTGCCAGCAGCTTTCTAGGTATTGTTGGTCAGGGCCGTGAAAAACTGTTTTTT. Translating it yields CASSFLGIVGQGREKLFF.

The chain carries TRBV19 and TRBJ2-7, with D perhaps matching TRBD2 (5 bases). In germline, CDR1 is LNHDA, CDR2 SQIVND (reference sequence). CDR3 length: 15 amino acids. V lost 4 bases to trimming and J lost 0 bases, with 13 bases between them. CDR3 in amino acids: CASSKGEDFSYEQYF. Written as DNA, the CDR3 is TGTGCCAGTAGTAAGGGAGAGGACTTCTCCTACGAGCAGTACTTC.

The chain links TRBV11-1 to TRBJ2-5; 10 bases fit TRBD1. The J call may be wrong; the DNA end is better matched by TRBJ2-7. The germline CDR1 and CDR2 sequences are SGHAT and FQDESV (reference sequence). CDR3 length: 16 amino acids. CDR3 nucleotide sequence: TGTGCCAGCAGCGCTGCCCCCGGGACAGGGGACTACGAGCAGTACTTC. It translates to CASSAAPGTGDYEQYF.

This sequence joins TRBV28 and TRBJ1-4; 8 nucleotides agree with TRBD1. Germline CDR1 is MDHEN and CDR2 is SYDVKM. V gave up 5 bases and J gave up 4 bases; unmatched junction bases: 3. This CDR3 is built from 14 residues. In DNA, the CDR3 is TGTGCCAGCAGTACGACAGGGGTTAATGAAAAACTGTTTTTT. Its translation is CASSTTGVNEKLFF.

Details on this clone: An end of the junction does not agree with germline; a read error may underlie this. J is TRBJ2-7 and V is TRBV28, with no clear D. This CDR3 has 14 residues. Per germline, CDR1 MDHEN and CDR2 SYDVKM. The CDR3 reads CASSPETVSFEQYF. In DNA form, the CDR3 reads TGTGCCAGCAGTCCAGAGACTGTCTCCTTCGAGCAGTACTTC.

The rearrangement joins TRBV27 to TRBJ1-1, with TRBD1 as a possible D gene (5 bases). The CDR3 totals 14 residues. V was shortened by 2 bases and J by 3 bases, with 10 bases between the two germline ends. Germline-derived CDR1 and CDR2 are MNHEY and SMNVEV (reference sequence). This CDR3 reads CASSLDDSYTEAFF. The CDR3 nucleotides read TGTGCCAGCAGTTTAGATGACAGTTACACTGAAGCTTTCTTT.

The J gene is TRBJ2-1, the V gene TRBV5-1; 7 bases agree with TRBD2. After removal of 0 bases from V and 10 bases from J, the junction contained 7 bases not matched to a gene. This CDR3 spans 14 amino acids. Germline V lookup: CDR1 SGHRS, CDR2 YFSETQ. Here the CDR3 reads CASSLASSSGEQFF. In DNA form, the CDR3 reads TGCGCCAGCAGCTTGGCATCGTCTAGCGGAGAGCAGTTCTTC.

This rearrangement joins TRBV7-9 to TRBJ1-3; 7 bases agree with TRBD1. V lost 5 bases to trimming and J lost 1 base; unmatched junction nucleotides: 2. The CDR3 length is 14 residues. The germline CDR1 and CDR2 sequences are SEHNR and FQNEAQ (reference sequence). CDR3 region: CASSRGQSGNTIYF. The CDR3 DNA is TGTGCCAGCAGCCGGGGACAGTCTGGAAACACCATATATTTT. The variable domain in full, completed from reference TRBV7-9 and TRBJ1-3, reads DTGVSQNPRHKITKRGQNVTFRCDPISEHNRLYWYRQTLGQGPEFLTYFQNEAQLEKSRLLSDRFSAERPKGSFSTLEIQRTEQGDSAMYLCASSRGQSGNTIYFGEGSWLTVV.

This sequence joins TRBV7-6 and TRBJ1-2; 8 bases line up with TRBD1. V shed 5 bases, J shed 1 base, and the junction held 6 bases outside the gene matches. Germline V CDR1 and CDR2: SGHVS, FNYEAQ. This CDR3 is built from 15 residues. This CDR3 is CASSAQGDFNYGYTF. The CDR3 region has the DNA TGTGCCAGCAGCGCACAGGGGGATTTTAACTATGGCTACACCTTC.

The CDR3 sequence is CASSFGQGRYEQYF. In DNA form, the CDR3 reads TGTGCCAGCAGTTTCGGACAGGGGAGATACGAGCAGTACTTC. The rearrangement uses TRBV28 and TRBJ2-5, with 9 bases identical to TRBD1. The DNA end favors TRBJ2-7, so the J call may be wrong. CDR3 length equals 14 residues. Germline CDR1 is MDHEN and CDR2 is SYDVKM.

The rearrangement joins TRBV28 to TRBJ2-2; 9 nucleotides match TRBD1. The trim removed 8 bases at V and 6 bases at J, leaving 16 bases unmatched. This CDR3 has 17 residues. Germline CDR1 reads MDHEN; CDR2 reads SYDVKM. CDR3 DNA: TGTGCCAGCGCGCCGGGACAGGGAACTTCGGACTCCGGGGAGCTGTTTTTT. Translated, it gives CASAPGQGTSDSGELFF.

The chain couples TRBV11-1 to TRBJ2-7; D is perhaps TRBD2 (5 bases). V lost 2 bases and J 4 bases, leaving 12 bases between the germline ends. Germline CDR1 is SGHAT and CDR2 is FQDESV (reference sequence). The CDR3 contains 14 residues. Here the CDR3 DNA reads TGTGCCAGCAGCTTATCGGGCGGGCCTTACGAGCAGTACTTC. This gives the protein CASSLSGGPYEQYF.

The chain has TRBV13 and TRBJ2-1; a possible D gene is TRBD2 (5 bases). This CDR3 contains 13 residues. V was clipped by 1 base and J by 8 bases, with 9 bases between them. CDR1 and CDR2 (germline): PRHDT, FYEKMQ (reference sequence). CDR3 sequence reads: CASSLEGSDEQFF. The CDR3 DNA reads as TGTGCCAGCAGCTTAGAAGGTAGCGATGAGCAGTTCTTC.